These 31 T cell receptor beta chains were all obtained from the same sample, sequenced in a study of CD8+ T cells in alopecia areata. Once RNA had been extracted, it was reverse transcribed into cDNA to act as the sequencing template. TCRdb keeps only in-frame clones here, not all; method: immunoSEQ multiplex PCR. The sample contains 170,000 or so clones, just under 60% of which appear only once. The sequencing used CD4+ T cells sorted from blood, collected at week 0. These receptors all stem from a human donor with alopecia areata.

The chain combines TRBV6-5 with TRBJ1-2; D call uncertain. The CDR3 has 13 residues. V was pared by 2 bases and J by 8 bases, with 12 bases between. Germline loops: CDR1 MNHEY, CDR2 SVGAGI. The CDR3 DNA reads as TGTGCCAGCAGTTACAGGTCGGTCGGAGGCTACACCTTC. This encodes CASSYRSVGGYTF.

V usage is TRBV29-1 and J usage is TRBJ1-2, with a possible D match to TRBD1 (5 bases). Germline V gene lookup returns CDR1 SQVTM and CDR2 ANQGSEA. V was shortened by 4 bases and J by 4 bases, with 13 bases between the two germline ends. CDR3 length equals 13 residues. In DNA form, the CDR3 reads TGCAGCGTTGCTGGCAGGGCCTCCTATGGCTACACCTTC. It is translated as CSVAGRASYGYTF.

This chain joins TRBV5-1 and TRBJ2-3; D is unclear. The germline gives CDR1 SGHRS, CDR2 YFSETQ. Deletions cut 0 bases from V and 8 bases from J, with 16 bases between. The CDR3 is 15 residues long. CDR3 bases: TGCGCCAGCAGCTTGGTGGAGCGATTTTCGGGTACGCAGTATTTT. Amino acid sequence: CASSLVERFSGTQYF.

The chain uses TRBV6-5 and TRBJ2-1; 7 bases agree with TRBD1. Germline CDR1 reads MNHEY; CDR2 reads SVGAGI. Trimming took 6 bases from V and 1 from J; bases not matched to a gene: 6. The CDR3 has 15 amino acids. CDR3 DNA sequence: TGTGCCAGCAGACCAACAGGGGTATCCTACAATGAGCAGTTCTTC. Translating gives CASRPTGVSYNEQFF.

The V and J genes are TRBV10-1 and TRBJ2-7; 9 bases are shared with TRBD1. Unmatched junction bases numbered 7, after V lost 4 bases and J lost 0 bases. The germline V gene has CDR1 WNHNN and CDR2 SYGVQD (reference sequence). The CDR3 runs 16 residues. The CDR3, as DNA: TGCGCCAGCAGTGGGGACAGGGATTCAAGCTCCTACGAGCAGTACTTC. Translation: CASSGDRDSSSYEQYF.

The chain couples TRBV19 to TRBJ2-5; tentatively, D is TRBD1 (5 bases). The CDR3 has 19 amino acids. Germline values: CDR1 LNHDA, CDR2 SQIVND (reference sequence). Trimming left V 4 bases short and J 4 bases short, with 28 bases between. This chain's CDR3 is CASSNRFGQKEPARETQYF. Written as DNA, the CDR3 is TGTGCCAGTAGTAACAGGTTCGGCCAAAAGGAACCTGCGCGAGAGACCCAGTACTTC.

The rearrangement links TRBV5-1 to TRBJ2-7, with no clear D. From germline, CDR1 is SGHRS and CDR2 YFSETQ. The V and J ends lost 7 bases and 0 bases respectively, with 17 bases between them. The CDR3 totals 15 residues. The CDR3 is CASSPDGVSSYEQYF. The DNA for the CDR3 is TGCGCCAGCTCCCCTGATGGGGTCAGCTCCTACGAGCAGTACTTC. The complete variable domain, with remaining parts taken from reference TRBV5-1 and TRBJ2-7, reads KAGVTQTPRYLIKTRGQQVTLSCSPISGHRSVSWYQQTPGQGLQFLFEYFSETQRNKGNFPGRFSGRQFSNSRSEMNVSTLELGDSALYLCASSPDGVSSYEQYFGPGTRLTVT.

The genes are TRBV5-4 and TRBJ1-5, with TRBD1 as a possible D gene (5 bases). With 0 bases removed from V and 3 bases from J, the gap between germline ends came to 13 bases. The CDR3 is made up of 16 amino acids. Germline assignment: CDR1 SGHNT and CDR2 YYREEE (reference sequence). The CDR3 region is CASSLAEGTPNQPQHF. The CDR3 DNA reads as TGTGCCAGCAGCTTGGCGGAGGGGACCCCCAATCAGCCCCAGCATTTT.

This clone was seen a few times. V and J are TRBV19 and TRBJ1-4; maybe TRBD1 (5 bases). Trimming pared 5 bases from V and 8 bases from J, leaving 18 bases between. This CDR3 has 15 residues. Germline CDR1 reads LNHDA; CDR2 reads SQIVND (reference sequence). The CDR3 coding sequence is TGTGCCAGTAGTCAAGTCGGGGGGTTGGCGGAAAAACTGTTTTTT. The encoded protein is CASSQVGGLAEKLFF.

This CDR3 reads CASSPGTVNEKLFF. CDR3 nucleotides: TGTGCCAGCAGTCCCGGGACAGTTAATGAAAAACTGTTTTTT. The rearrangement uses TRBV2 and TRBJ1-4, with 7 bases fitting TRBD1. Germline V gene data show CDR1 as SNHLY and CDR2 as FYNNEI. The junction had 4 bases not matched to a gene; V was cut back by 5 bases and J by 4 bases. This CDR3 is 14 amino acids long.

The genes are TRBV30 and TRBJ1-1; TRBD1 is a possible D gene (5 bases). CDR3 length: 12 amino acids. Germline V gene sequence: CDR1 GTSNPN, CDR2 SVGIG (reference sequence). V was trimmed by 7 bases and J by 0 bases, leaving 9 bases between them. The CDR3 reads CAYGGLNTEAFF. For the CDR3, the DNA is TGTGCCTATGGGGGACTGAACACTGAAGCTTTCTTT.

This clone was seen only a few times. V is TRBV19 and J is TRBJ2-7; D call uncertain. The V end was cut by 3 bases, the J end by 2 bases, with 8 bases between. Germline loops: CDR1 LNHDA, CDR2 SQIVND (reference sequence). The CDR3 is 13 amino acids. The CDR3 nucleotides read TGTGCCAGTAGTATCCAGATTACCTACGAGCAGTACTTC. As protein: CASSIQITYEQYF.

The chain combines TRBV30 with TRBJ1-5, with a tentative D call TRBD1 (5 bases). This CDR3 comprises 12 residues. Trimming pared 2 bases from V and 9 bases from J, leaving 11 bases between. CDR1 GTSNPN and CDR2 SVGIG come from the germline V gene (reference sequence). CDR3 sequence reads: CAWSRQGLPQHF. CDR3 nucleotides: TGTGCCTGGAGTCGGCAGGGACTGCCCCAGCATTTT.

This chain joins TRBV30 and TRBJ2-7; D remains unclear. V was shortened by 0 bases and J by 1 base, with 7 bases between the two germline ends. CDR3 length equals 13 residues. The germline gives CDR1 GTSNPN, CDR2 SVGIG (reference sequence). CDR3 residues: CAWSVQPSYEQYF. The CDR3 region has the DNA TGTGCCTGGAGTGTACAGCCTTCCTACGAGCAGTACTTC.

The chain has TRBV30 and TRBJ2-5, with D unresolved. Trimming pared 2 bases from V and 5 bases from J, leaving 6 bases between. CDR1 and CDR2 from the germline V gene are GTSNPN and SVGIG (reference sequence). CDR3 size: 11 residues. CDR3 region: CAWSQRETQYF. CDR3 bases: TGTGCCTGGAGTCAGAGGGAGACCCAGTACTTC. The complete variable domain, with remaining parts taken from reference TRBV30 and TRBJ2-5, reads SQTIHQWPATLVQPVGSPLSLECTVEGTSNPNLYWYRQAAGRGLQLLFYSVGIGQISSEVPQNLSASRPQDRQFILSSKKLLLSDSGFYLCAWSQRETQYFGPGTRLLVL.

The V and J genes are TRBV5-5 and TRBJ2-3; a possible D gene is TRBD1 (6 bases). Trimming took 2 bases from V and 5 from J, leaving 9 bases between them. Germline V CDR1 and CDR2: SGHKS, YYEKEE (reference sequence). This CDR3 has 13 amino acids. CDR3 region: CASSFTGKDTQYF. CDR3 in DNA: TGTGCCAGCAGCTTTACAGGGAAAGATACGCAGTATTTT. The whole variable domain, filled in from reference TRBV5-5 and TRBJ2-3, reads DAGVTQSPTHLIKTRGQQVTLRCSPISGHKSVSWYQQVLGQGPQFIFQYYEKEERGRGNFPDRFSARQFPNYSSELNVNALLLGDSALYLCASSFTGKDTQYFGPGTRLTVL.

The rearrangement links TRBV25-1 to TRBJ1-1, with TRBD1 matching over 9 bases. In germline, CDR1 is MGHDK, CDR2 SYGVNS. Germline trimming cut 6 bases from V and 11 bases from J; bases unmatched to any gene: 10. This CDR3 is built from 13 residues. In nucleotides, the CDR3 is TGTGCCAGCAGCCCGGGACAGGGAAGATGGGCTTTCTTT. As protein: CASSPGQGRWAFF.

Written as DNA, the CDR3 is TGTGCCAGCAGCGACTTCCAGGGAGGCTATGGCTACACCTTC. This encodes CASSDFQGGYGYTF. V is TRBV27 and J is TRBJ1-2, with TRBD1 as a possible D gene (5 bases). Germline CDR1 is MNHEY and CDR2 is SMNVEV (reference sequence). The CDR3 is 14 amino acids. The V end lost 6 bases, the J end lost 4 bases, and 15 bases lay between the germline ends.

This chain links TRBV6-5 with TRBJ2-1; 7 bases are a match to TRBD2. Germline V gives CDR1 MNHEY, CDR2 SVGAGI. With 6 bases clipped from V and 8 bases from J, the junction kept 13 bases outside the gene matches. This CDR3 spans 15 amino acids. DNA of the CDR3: TGTGCCAGCAGGCTAACAGGCGCGGGGGTCGATGAGCAGTTCTTC. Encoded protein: CASRLTGAGVDEQFF.

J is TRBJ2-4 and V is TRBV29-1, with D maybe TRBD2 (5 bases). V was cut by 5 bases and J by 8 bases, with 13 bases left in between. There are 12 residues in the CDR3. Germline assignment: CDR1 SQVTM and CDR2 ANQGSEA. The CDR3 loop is CSVLTTGYIQYF. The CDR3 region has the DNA TGCAGCGTTCTGACTACTGGCTACATTCAGTACTTC.

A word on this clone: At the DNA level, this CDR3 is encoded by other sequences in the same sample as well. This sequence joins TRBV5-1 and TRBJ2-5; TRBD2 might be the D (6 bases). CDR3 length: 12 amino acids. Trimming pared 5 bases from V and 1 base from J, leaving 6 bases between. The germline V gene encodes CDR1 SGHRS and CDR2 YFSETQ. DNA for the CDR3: TGCGCCAGCAGGGGACTCCAAGAGACCCAGTACTTC. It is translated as CASRGLQETQYF.

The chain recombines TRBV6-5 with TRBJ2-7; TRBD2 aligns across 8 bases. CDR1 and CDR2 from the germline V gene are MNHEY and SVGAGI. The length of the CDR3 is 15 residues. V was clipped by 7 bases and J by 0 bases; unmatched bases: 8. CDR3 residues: CASTLAGGLSYEQYF. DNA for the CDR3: TGTGCCAGCACCCTGGCGGGGGGTCTCTCCTACGAGCAGTACTTC.

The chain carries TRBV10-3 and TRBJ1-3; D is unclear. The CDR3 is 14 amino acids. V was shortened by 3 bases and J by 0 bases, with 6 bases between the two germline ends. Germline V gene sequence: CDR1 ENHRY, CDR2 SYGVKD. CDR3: CAISETRSGNTIYF. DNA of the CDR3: TGTGCCATCAGTGAAACACGCTCTGGAAACACCATATATTTT.

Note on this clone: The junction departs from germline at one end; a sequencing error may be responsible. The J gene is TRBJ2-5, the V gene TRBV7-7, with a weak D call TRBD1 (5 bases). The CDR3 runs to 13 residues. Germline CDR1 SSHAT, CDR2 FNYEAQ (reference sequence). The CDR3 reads CASSRQGQGTQYF. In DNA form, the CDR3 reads TGTGCCAGCAGCCGCCAGGGTCAAGGGACCCAGTACTTC.

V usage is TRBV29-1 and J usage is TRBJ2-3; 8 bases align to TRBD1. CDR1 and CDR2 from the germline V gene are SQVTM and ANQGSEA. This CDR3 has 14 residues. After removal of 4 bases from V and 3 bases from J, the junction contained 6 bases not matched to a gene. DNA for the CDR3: TGCAGCGTTGGTGAGACAGGGGTGACAGATACGCAGTATTTT. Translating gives CSVGETGVTDTQYF.

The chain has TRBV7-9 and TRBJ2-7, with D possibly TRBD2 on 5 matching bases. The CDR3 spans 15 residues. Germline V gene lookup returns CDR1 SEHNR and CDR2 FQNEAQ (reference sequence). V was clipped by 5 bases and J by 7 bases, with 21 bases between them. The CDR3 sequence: CASSDGPGNVREQYF. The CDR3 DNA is TGTGCCAGCAGCGATGGACCGGGAAATGTGAGGGAGCAGTACTTC.

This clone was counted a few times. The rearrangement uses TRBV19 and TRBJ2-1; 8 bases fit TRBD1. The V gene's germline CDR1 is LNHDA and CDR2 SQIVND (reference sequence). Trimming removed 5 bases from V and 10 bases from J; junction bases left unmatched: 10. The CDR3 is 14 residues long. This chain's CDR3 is CASSLGQGNREQFF. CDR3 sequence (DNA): TGTGCCAGTAGTCTTGGACAGGGAAATCGGGAGCAGTTCTTC.

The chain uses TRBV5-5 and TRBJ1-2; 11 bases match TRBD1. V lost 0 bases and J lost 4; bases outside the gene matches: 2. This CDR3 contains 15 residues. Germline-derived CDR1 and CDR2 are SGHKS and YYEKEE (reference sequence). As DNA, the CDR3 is TGTGCCAGCAGCTTGGCTGGGACAGGGGGCTATGGCTACACCTTC. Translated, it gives CASSLAGTGGYGYTF.

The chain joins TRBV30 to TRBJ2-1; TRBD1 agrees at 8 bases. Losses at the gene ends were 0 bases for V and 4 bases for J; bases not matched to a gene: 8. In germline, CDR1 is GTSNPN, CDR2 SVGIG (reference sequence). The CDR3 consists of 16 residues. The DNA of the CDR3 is TGTGCCTGGAGTGTACTGGACAGGGCGGAATACAATGAGCAGTTCTTC. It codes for CAWSVLDRAEYNEQFF.

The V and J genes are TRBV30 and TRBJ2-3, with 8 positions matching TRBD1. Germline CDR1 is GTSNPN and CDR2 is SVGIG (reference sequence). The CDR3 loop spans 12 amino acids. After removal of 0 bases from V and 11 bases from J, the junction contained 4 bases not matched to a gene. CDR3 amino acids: CAWSVTGGVQYF. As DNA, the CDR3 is TGTGCCTGGAGTGTAACAGGGGGAGTGCAGTATTTT.

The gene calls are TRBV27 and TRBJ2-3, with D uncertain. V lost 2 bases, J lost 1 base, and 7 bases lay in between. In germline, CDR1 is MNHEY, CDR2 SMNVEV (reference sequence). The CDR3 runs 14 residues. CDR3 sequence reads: CASSLGYRTDTQYF. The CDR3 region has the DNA TGTGCCAGCAGTTTAGGATACCGCACAGATACGCAGTATTTT.